This is a list of T cell receptor beta chains from one sample in a study of spatial heterogeneity in lung cancer. TCRdb used MiXCR to reprocess the 5' RACE reads, holding one entry per CDR3 protein. The data show approximately 25,000 distinct CDR3 sequences, approximately 3.3% seen once. The input for sequencing was PBMCs, taken at surgery. These receptors originate from a female donor with early-stage non-small cell lung cancer. Each CDR3 is given with its conserved first and last residue. Each record gives: clone size, V gene, D gene, J gene, CDR3 protein, CDR3 DNA. D genes are given only for firm matches. Where a row states a size, it is once, few, many or the class of an expanded clone; other rows omit it.

clone_size: .
v_call: TRBV7-9
d_call: .
j_call: TRBJ2-3
cdr3_aa: CASSPRRGGRIDTQYF
cdr3_nt: TGTGCCAGCAGCCCTAGACGGGGCGGGCGGATAGATACGCAGTATTTT

clone_size: few
v_call: TRBV12-5
d_call: .
j_call: TRBJ1-1
cdr3_aa: CASGLRLNTEAFF
cdr3_nt: TGTGCTAGTGGTTTGAGATTGAACACTGAAGCTTTCTTT

clone_size: many
v_call: TRBV24-1
d_call: .
j_call: TRBJ2-4
cdr3_aa: CATSEVAKNIQYF
cdr3_nt: TGTGCCACCAGTGAGGTTGCCAAAAACATTCAGTACTTC

clone_size: many
v_call: TRBV27
d_call: .
j_call: TRBJ2-7
cdr3_aa: CASKIAADSYEQYF
cdr3_nt: TGTGCCAGCAAGATAGCGGCAGATTCCTACGAGCAGTACTTC

clone_size: many
v_call: TRBV5-1
d_call: TRBD2
j_call: TRBJ2-1
cdr3_aa: CASSPGLAGVGNEQFF
cdr3_nt: TGCGCCAGCAGCCCGGGACTAGCGGGAGTGGGCAATGAGCAGTTCTTC

clone_size: many
v_call: TRBV18
d_call: .
j_call: TRBJ2-7
cdr3_aa: CASSPPANLGEWASSYEQYF
cdr3_nt: TGTGCCAGCTCACCACCGGCGAATCTCGGTGAATGGGCCAGCTCCTACGAGCAGTACTTC

clone_size: medium-sized
v_call: TRBV9
d_call: .
j_call: TRBJ1-2
cdr3_aa: CASSPGGESNYGYTF
cdr3_nt: TGTGCCAGCAGCCCCGGCGGAGAGTCTAACTATGGCTACACCTTC

clone_size: few
v_call: TRBV2
d_call: TRBD1
j_call: TRBJ2-3
cdr3_aa: CASSGGTASTDTQYF
cdr3_nt: TGTGCCAGCAGTGGGGGGACAGCTAGCACAGATACGCAGTATTTT

clone_size: many
v_call: TRBV19
d_call: .
j_call: TRBJ2-3
cdr3_aa: CASSTGSSTDTQYF
cdr3_nt: TGTGCCAGTAGTACCGGGAGCAGCACAGATACGCAGTATTTT

clone_size: many
v_call: TRBV19
d_call: .
j_call: TRBJ2-3
cdr3_aa: CASNERTTDTQYF
cdr3_nt: TGTGCCAGTAACGAGCGGACCACAGATACGCAGTATTTT

clone_size: many
v_call: TRBV4-1
d_call: .
j_call: TRBJ2-2
cdr3_aa: CASRGGTNTGELFF
cdr3_nt: TGCGCCAGCAGAGGGGGGACGAACACCGGGGAGCTGTTTTTT

clone_size: .
v_call: TRBV7-4
d_call: TRBD2
j_call: TRBJ2-2
cdr3_aa: CASSLNPSGSDGTGELFF
cdr3_nt: TGTGCCAGCAGCTTAAATCCTAGCGGGAGCGATGGCACCGGGGAGCTGTTTTTT

clone_size: many
v_call: TRBV12-3/TRBV12-4
d_call: .
j_call: TRBJ2-5
cdr3_aa: CASIGAGRYQETQYF
cdr3_nt: TGTGCCAGCATAGGGGCGGGAAGGTACCAAGAGACCCAGTACTTC

clone_size: many
v_call: TRBV11-2
d_call: .
j_call: TRBJ2-3
cdr3_aa: CASSLLLGEVTDTQYF
cdr3_nt: TGTGCCAGCAGCTTACTCCTGGGAGAGGTCACAGATACGCAGTATTTT

clone_size: many
v_call: TRBV20-1
d_call: TRBD1
j_call: TRBJ1-4
cdr3_aa: CSARGQGAATNEKLFF
cdr3_nt: TGCAGTGCTAGAGGACAGGGGGCGGCTACTAATGAAAAACTGTTTTTT

clone_size: .
v_call: TRBV10-1
d_call: .
j_call: TRBJ2-3
cdr3_aa: CASSDLTEAQYF
cdr3_nt: TGCGCCAGCAGTGATTTAACGGAGGCGCAGTATTTT

clone_size: many
v_call: TRBV28
d_call: TRBD2
j_call: TRBJ2-3
cdr3_aa: CASSFVRVAGVVLGTDTQYF
cdr3_nt: TGTGCCAGCAGTTTTGTTCGAGTAGCGGGAGTGGTTTTGGGCACAGATACGCAGTATTTT

clone_size: many
v_call: TRBV3-1
d_call: .
j_call: TRBJ2-7
cdr3_aa: CASSLIGQYEQYF
cdr3_nt: TGTGCCAGCAGCCTGATTGGACAGTACGAGCAGTACTTC

clone_size: many
v_call: TRBV15
d_call: TRBD2
j_call: TRBJ2-3
cdr3_aa: CATSAETGLAGSDTQYF
cdr3_nt: TGTGCCACCAGCGCAGAGACAGGACTAGCGGGAAGCGATACGCAGTATTTT

clone_size: many
v_call: TRBV20-1
d_call: .
j_call: TRBJ1-4
cdr3_aa: CSAINTTNEKLFF
cdr3_nt: TGCAGTGCTATCAATACAACTAATGAAAAACTGTTTTTT

clone_size: few
v_call: TRBV3-1
d_call: TRBD2
j_call: TRBJ2-2
cdr3_aa: CASSLSGRGPPNTGELFF
cdr3_nt: TGTGCCAGCAGCCTCAGCGGGAGGGGGCCTCCGAACACCGGGGAGCTGTTTTTT

clone_size: few
v_call: TRBV7-9
d_call: TRBD2
j_call: TRBJ2-1
cdr3_aa: CASSLPVSSGSSYNEQFF
cdr3_nt: TGTGCCAGCAGCTTGCCGGTGTCTAGCGGGTCCTCCTACAATGAGCAGTTCTTC

clone_size: many
v_call: TRBV12-3/TRBV12-4
d_call: TRBD2
j_call: TRBJ2-3
cdr3_aa: CASSLRSFLAGGTDTQYF
cdr3_nt: TGTGCCAGCAGTTTGAGGTCGTTTCTAGCGGGAGGAACAGATACGCAGTATTTT

clone_size: many
v_call: TRBV11-2
d_call: .
j_call: TRBJ1-1
cdr3_aa: CASSAAGSDTEAFF
cdr3_nt: TGTGCCAGCAGCGCGGCGGGGTCCGACACTGAAGCTTTCTTT

clone_size: many
v_call: TRBV5-1
d_call: .
j_call: TRBJ2-1
cdr3_aa: CASSFRREQFF
cdr3_nt: TGCGCCAGCAGCTTTAGGAGGGAGCAGTTCTTC

clone_size: many
v_call: TRBV11-2
d_call: .
j_call: TRBJ2-5
cdr3_aa: CASSSWGAGLGETQYF
cdr3_nt: TGTGCCAGCAGTTCCTGGGGTGCGGGATTGGGTGAGACCCAGTACTTC

clone_size: few
v_call: TRBV12-3/TRBV12-4
d_call: .
j_call: TRBJ2-2
cdr3_aa: CASSHPGGGELFF
cdr3_nt: TGTGCCAGCAGTCACCCTGGGGGTGGGGAGCTGTTTTTT

clone_size: few
v_call: TRBV5-1
d_call: .
j_call: TRBJ2-7
cdr3_aa: CASAAQGSSYEQYF
cdr3_nt: TGCGCCTCCGCTGCTCAAGGGAGCTCCTACGAGCAGTACTTC

clone_size: many
v_call: TRBV7-9
d_call: .
j_call: TRBJ2-2
cdr3_aa: CASSPNPLEGRWTGELFF
cdr3_nt: TGTGCCAGCAGCCCAAACCCGCTGGAGGGGAGGTGGACCGGGGAGCTGTTTTTT

clone_size: many
v_call: TRBV24-1
d_call: .
j_call: TRBJ2-1
cdr3_aa: CATSERPSFGSSYNEQFF
cdr3_nt: TGTGCCACCAGTGAGCGCCCGAGTTTCGGGAGCTCCTACAATGAGCAGTTCTTC

clone_size: many
v_call: TRBV20-1
d_call: .
j_call: TRBJ1-1
cdr3_aa: CSARDGGWVTEAFF
cdr3_nt: TGCAGTGCTAGAGATGGGGGGTGGGTCACTGAAGCTTTCTTT

clone_size: many
v_call: TRBV11-2
d_call: .
j_call: TRBJ2-5
cdr3_aa: CASSLGLLKETQYF
cdr3_nt: TGTGCCAGCAGCTTAGGGCTTCTTAAGGAGACCCAGTACTTC

clone_size: many
v_call: TRBV28
d_call: TRBD2
j_call: TRBJ2-1
cdr3_aa: CASSSPSAGGNYNEQFF
cdr3_nt: TGTGCCAGCAGTTCCCCTTCCGCGGGAGGTAACTACAATGAGCAGTTCTTC

clone_size: many
v_call: TRBV29-1
d_call: .
j_call: TRBJ1-1
cdr3_aa: CSVDTEAFF
cdr3_nt: TGCAGCGTTGATACTGAAGCTTTCTTT

clone_size: many
v_call: TRBV29-1
d_call: .
j_call: TRBJ2-2
cdr3_aa: CSVTYSQGTGELFF
cdr3_nt: TGCAGCGTCACCTACTCCCAAGGAACCGGGGAGCTGTTTTTT